This T cell receptor (beta chain) emerged from a study of cytomegalovirus exposure and HLA in healthy donors listed by TCRdb under 2017. Looking at the study overall: According to an earlier analysis of several hundred of the donors, about 180 million T cells yielded some 120 million unique TCR beta sequences and more than 250 Gb of sequence data. Approximately 300 gigabases of sequencing data and approximately 85 million unique TCR sequences were included in an early release covering about 700 HLA-typed donors. Of the 300 to 500 genotyped donors, 81% were placed in the genetic ancestry cluster associated with self-reported Caucasian donors. The aim of the study was to test whether cataloging public T cell receptors could identify signatures of past pathogen exposure. The T cell repertoires of roughly 660 subjects were profiled by immunosequencing and related to cytomegalovirus serostatus. In addition to the first cohort of approximately 650 subjects, a separate validation cohort of over 90 different subjects was used. To predict cytomegalovirus infection status, the study combined high-throughput TCR immunosequencing, statistical association of individual TCRs with disease status, and machine learning. To study patterns of TCR occurrence, a later analysis re-analyzed previously published TCR beta repertoires from around 700 donors and added high-resolution HLA genotyping. Rather than using new phenotypic data, the later analysis identified candidate immune exposures from TCR beta sequences and from how often those sequences occurred across donors. An earlier analysis of roughly 600 of the donors used high-throughput TCR beta sequencing to judge whether each TCR beta V gene segment behaved as functional or pseudogenic. Donor age, sex, ethnicity and CMV serostatus were collected together with the repertoire data. Genome-wide SNP genotypes for about 55% of the roughly 670 donors were used in a later genetic analysis, which treated that subset as a discovery cohort. Every discovery cohort repertoire had been produced on one sequencing platform. HLA typing included class I and class II loci at four-digit resolution. The number of typed donors differed by locus: roughly 620-640 for A, B, C, DRB1 and DQB1; some 500 for DQA1; 600 to 610 for DPA1; and around 450 for DPB1. Because of strong linkage in the cohort, roughly 5 DR-DQ haplotypes were treated as single units for association and clustering. Across roughly 420 genotyped donors of the cohort, an average of roughly 250,000 unique TCR beta nucleotide sequences per donor were sequenced, and roughly 17% of those sequences were non-productive.

What the authors observed across the whole study: HLA typing was unavailable for some donors at each locus, so association tests used only the typed subset. In this cohort, only TCR beta chains were sequenced, and detectable features were limited by the absence of alpha or paired-chain data. A later analysis reported that several top co-occurrence clusters appeared linked to parvovirus B19, influenza, CMV and Epstein-Barr virus. In a later analysis, HLA-associated TCR beta chains showed more clonal expansion and lower generation probabilities than non-associated chains that were equally common. Strong co-occurrence of HLA alleles, especially DR and DQ, made assigning TCR associations to individual alleles difficult. An earlier analysis of 587 of the donors showed that most TCR beta V segments appeared in productive rearrangements either about 87% or about 30% of the time, which broadly matched IMGT annotations. In a later analysis, most CMV-associated TCR beta chains were found to appear HLA-restricted, with HLA associations seemingly driven largely by CMV exposure. The sequencing pipeline was judged likely to have produced a cluster of highly shared sequence variants as a technical artifact. In both the original and validation cohorts, the classifier was reported to diagnose cytomegalovirus status with high specificity and sensitivity. According to the authors, the approach could potentially be generalized to other disease states and immunological phenotypes. The presence/absence analyses assumed that sequencing depth was roughly uniform across donors, and that assumption may not be true. In a later analysis, the rate of TCR association differed among HLA loci, with DRB1 alleles having the most associated TCRs and HLA-C alleles having the fewest. Linkage disequilibrium might explain the correlated functional status among segregating V segments, but an unknown experimental factor could not be excluded. In a later analysis, 16,951 TCR beta sequences were associated with specific HLA alleles at a false discovery rate of 0.05. According to a later genetic analysis, donors in an Asian-associated ancestry cluster had fewer N-insertions in productive TCRs than the roughly 660-donor mean. The study listed 150 to 200 TCR beta chains as associated with cytomegalovirus. The 87-base-pair reads could not distinguish some IMGT-functional V segments, including TRBV6-2 and TRBV6-3, so those segments were excluded. CMV serostatus was the only immune exposure information available for the cohort. An association between a missense DCLRE1C variant and V-gene and J-gene trimming of TCR beta chains was found in a later genetic analysis and replicated in an independent cohort. Because counts were too low, some 16 rarely observed V segments, including chromosome 9 orphons, were excluded from the earlier analysis of several hundred of the donors. A further reported finding was that TCR beta sequences accurately predicted the HLA-A and HLA-B alleles for most subjects in the first cohort. A few of the identified cytomegalovirus-associated TCR beta chains were confirmed in vitro to be specific for cytomegalovirus antigens. While some public TCRs were present in many individuals, most TCR sequences turned up only very rarely across donors.

The trim is 6 bases for V and 4 bases for J, with a gap of 12 bases between the germline ends. Reading the germline V gene gives CDR1 MNHEY and CDR2 SVGAGI. From the cysteine through the phenylalanine, the CDR3 covers 14 amino acids. CDR3 DNA is the only sequence kept; it has 42 bases, read in frame from the first base. Receptor libraries were prepared by the immunoSEQ multiplex PCR assay. The multiplex PCR relied on a mix of 60 forward primers for TCR Vbeta segments and 13 reverse primers for TCR Jbeta segments. A multiplex PCR assay on genomic DNA amplified the CDR3 region of rearranged TCR beta genes. Amplified TCR beta libraries were sequenced as 87-base-pair reads on the Illumina HiSeq System. Per the authors' processing: A later analysis counted some 74 million unique TCR beta chains across the 666 repertoires, and around 9.9 million of these chains were shared by at least two donors. Raw reads were error-corrected and collapsed into unique sequences with a nearest-neighbor algorithm that merged closely related sequences to remove PCR and sequencing errors. Alignment of CDR3 sequences to IMGT reference sequences was used to assign V, D and J gene segments. For a sequence to be retained, a match of at least six nucleotides was required to both a V gene segment and a J gene segment. Rearrangements were classified as productive when the CDR3 lacked stop codons and remained in frame with V and J, and all other rearrangements were classified as non-productive. CDR3 was defined according to IMGT convention as the region running from the second conserved V-encoded cysteine to the conserved J-encoded phenylalanine. The earlier analysis of fewer than 750 of the donors excluded sequences that lacked an unambiguous match to a single V gene segment. In an earlier analysis of approximately 610 of the donors, V segments were called functional above 56.7% productive rearrangements and were called segregating when the between-donor standard deviation exceeded 5%. To diagnose cytomegalovirus status from the catalog of TCR beta chain sequences, a statistical classification framework was built. V and J gene assignment, in a later analysis, came from comparing TCR nucleotide sequences with IMGT/GENE-DB human TR gene sequences. In a later analysis, CDR3 sequences and most-parsimonious VDJ recombination scenarios were assigned using the TCRdist pipeline. In a later analysis, each TCR beta chain was defined by its CDR3 amino acid sequence together with its V-gene family, and reads without a unique V-gene family were excluded. A later analysis removed 500 to 650 highly shared, low-generation-probability nucleotide sequences to deal with suspected cross-contamination and a sequencing artifact. A later analysis calculated a clonal expansion index for each public chain from normalized within-repertoire ranks of inferred template counts. In a later analysis, generation probabilities were computed with a VDJ recombination model fitted to out-of-frame rearrangements, and the resulting probabilities were checked against IGoR. Hypergeometric tests were used in a later analysis to score TCR-TCR, TCR-HLA and TCR-CMV co-occurrence, with a repertoire-size bias correction applied to the TCR pairs. False discovery rates were estimated in a later analysis by permuting HLA or CMV assignments 20 times. In a later analysis, co-occurring TCRs were grouped with DBSCAN, and TCRdist sequence similarity was added when clustering was performed within HLA-allele-positive subsets. Co-occurrence clustering excluded repertoires with fewer than 30,000 or more than 120,000 public chains, plus five with anomalous nucleotide sharing. This is the immuneACCESS table as TCRdb keeps it, with only in-frame sequences that have V and J called. A part of the clones is gone; compared with another copy, unresolved V genes explain less than half, and the rest is unexplained. That table is the source of V, J and clone size, and D and trimming were worked out from the DNA. Present in this sample are about 200,000 clones, around three quarters of which were seen just once. 15% of the sample comes from the top ten.

In total, roughly 710 healthy bone marrow donors made up the cohort. At the time of sampling, all cohort members were nominally healthy, though unrecorded immune exposures were likely present. The donor was CMV seronegative and was included in the group of 352 seronegative cohort members. A peripheral blood sample was collected from each donor, and TCR beta sequencing was performed on peripheral blood mononuclear cells. Genomic DNA extraction from the blood cell samples was performed with the Qiagen DNeasy Blood Extraction Kit. This clone was seen once. The clone's antigen remains unknown. No qualities accompany the bases; no much larger clone lies one base away.

The receptor was isolated from a man aged 35 to 55 in good health and CMV-seronegative. The chain is made from TRBV6-5 and TRBJ1-4; TRBD1 is possibly the D segment (6 matching bases). Sequencing input: PBMCs. The DNA is as follows: TGTGCCAGCAGACCGGACAGTAATAATGAAAAACTGTTTTTT. This yields the protein CASRPDSNNEKLFF.